These T cell receptor beta chains were read from a single sample in a study of spatial heterogeneity in lung cancer. TCRdb analysed the 5' RACE reads with MiXCR anew, one entry per CDR3 protein. Here the sample spans 40,000 to 45,000 distinct CDR3 sequences, nearly 7% being singletons. This sample comprised PBMCs, obtained at surgery. The source of these receptors is a female donor with early-stage non-small cell lung cancer. The CDR3 runs from the conserved cysteine through the conserved F or W. The size field is filled for only some rows; it gives once, few, many or a size class.

CSAPRGAPETQYF,13,few,TRBV20-1
CASSLGPGTSGGSYNEQFF,19,few,TRBV5-1
CASSLRSTDGYTF,13,many,TRBV5-6
CSAYEGTGQPQHF,13,many,TRBV20-1
CASSRRQGPNEKLFF,15,few,TRBV7-2
CASSEFTGFRSYNSPLHF,18,few,TRBV10-2
CAGTGAGANVLTF,13,NA,TRBV6-1
CASSYSRTSKETQYF,15,NA,TRBV6-5
CASSESGAKETQYF,14,NA,TRBV7-2
CATSRDQGAVNTEAFF,16,many,TRBV15
CASSQITTLTGPTF,14,NA,TRBV4-1
CASSHRGLADAKNIQYF,17,few,TRBV14
CASSPSGQGKLYEQYF,16,few,TRBV5-1
CASSLGWGTGELFF,14,many,TRBV7-3
CSALPQGLNTEAFF,14,NA,TRBV20-1
CSASPGPSLEQFF,13,few,TRBV20-1
CASFGRVYNEQFF,13,few,TRBV5-3
CASSLNTGGDGYTF,14,many,TRBV7-9
CASSQDELRDTQYF,14,few,TRBV3-1
CASSQAGTQAFF,12,many,TRBV4-1
CASSWGSNTEAFF,13,many,TRBV5-1
CASSADRGRNYGYAF,15,NA,TRBV2
CSVERLLGSYNEQFF,15,few,TRBV29-1
CASSHRQDSNQPQHF,15,NA,TRBV4-1
CASSLLTGDTYEQYF,15,many,TRBV5-4
CASSYPPIGTGAKYNEQFF,19,many,TRBV6-2/TRBV6-3
CASSLGLSYTF,11,few,TRBV12-3/TRBV12-4
CASSYSLASTTDTQYF,16,few,TRBV6-5
CSARDYRTGNNEQFF,15,many,TRBV20-1
CASSLMTGGKFF,12,many,TRBV7-2
CSARSLAGGSPSEQYF,16,few,TRBV20-1
CASSLWGAGGELFF,14,few,TRBV28
CATSREGTRKFF,12,few,TRBV15
CSVEGTFQGNTEAFF,15,many,TRBV29-1
CASSFDGGFDSPLHF,15,NA,TRBV7-2
CASSQSSTEMGSPLHF,16,few,TRBV4-1
CASSRGASGTQETQYF,16,few,TRBV5-1
CASSLLSRGNHGYTF,15,many,TRBV13
CSARSGGGHEQYF,13,many,TRBV20-1
CASSLDRISNQPQHF,15,NA,TRBV7-8
CASSPRQGYYGYTF,14,many,TRBV5-1
CASRTRGTGNTEAFF,15,NA,TRBV13
CASSLRSNTGELFF,14,NA,TRBV5-1
CASSQPGTGTYEQYF,15,many,TRBV11-2
CASSPWGQADTQYF,14,many,TRBV9
CASDDRAGNTQYF,13,NA,TRBV7-9
CSARRGGDTQYF,12,many,TRBV20-1
CSIYGGTANEKLFF,14,few,TRBV29-1
CASSLGGNQQFF,12,many,TRBV7-2
CATSRDWVGAEAFF,14,NA,TRBV15
CASSLWSTDTQYF,13,few,TRBV7-9
CASSFQGTYGYTF,13,NA,TRBV6-5
CASSSGTGVLNEQFF,15,few,TRBV5-1
CASSSPGLAGRYEQFF,16,many,TRBV28
CASSFRSAGVRQPQHF,16,many,TRBV27
CASSRPGGYEQYF,13,few,TRBV6-5
CASRNGQNGYTF,12,few,TRBV6-6
CATGRDRVPGQPQHF,15,many,TRBV15
CASSLARNIQYF,12,many,TRBV2
CASSTGAYTEAFF,13,many,TRBV6-2/TRBV6-3